The 21 T cell receptor beta chains below were found in one sample sequenced in a study of shared clonotypes between healthy human individuals. This table comes from immunoSEQ multiplex PCR, and its TCRdb copy is limited to in-frame clones, with some not included. The sample has around 510,000 clones; around 81% are singletons. Material: PBMCs. Source of these receptors: a woman between 35 and 50 years old in good health. Some clones in this sample may be carry-over from other donors' samples.

V and J are TRBV7-3 and TRBJ1-2, with D perhaps matching TRBD1 (5 bases). Germline CDR1 is SGHTA and CDR2 is FQGTGA. Deletions cut 2 bases from V and 1 base from J, with 11 bases between. The CDR3 is 15 residues long. The CDR3 region is CASSLALGGNYGYTF. The CDR3 coding sequence is TGTGCCAGCAGCTTAGCGCTCGGGGGTAACTATGGCTACACCTTC. Looking up the rest from reference TRBV7-3 and TRBJ1-2 gives the full variable domain: GAGVSQTPSNKVTEKGKYVELRCDPISGHTALYWYRQSLGQGPEFLIYFQGTGAADDSGLPNDRFFAVRPEGSVSTLKIQRTERGDSAVYLCASSLALGGNYGYTFGSGTRLTVV.

In this sample, this clone turned up a few times. This may be a read error: a much more frequent sequence differs by one nucleotide. CDR3 protein: CSVEVSTYGQYF. CDR3 DNA: TGCAGCGTTGAGGTCAGTACCTACGGGCAGTACTTC. The chain uses TRBV29-1 and TRBJ2-5; no clear D. V lost 3 bases to trimming and J lost 11 bases, with 16 bases between them. CDR3 length: 12 amino acids. Per germline, CDR1 SQVTM and CDR2 ANQGSEA.

The chain combines TRBV10-3 with TRBJ2-3; TRBD2 aligns across 11 bases. V shed 11 bases and J 0 bases; nucleotides not matched to a gene: 13. CDR3 length: 17 amino acids. CDR1 and CDR2 (germline): ENHRY, SYGVKD. This chain's CDR3 is CASSGTSGVGSTDTQYF. In nucleotides, the CDR3 is TGTGCCTCCTCCGGGACTAGCGGAGTGGGTAGCACAGATACGCAGTATTTT.

This chain links TRBV18 with TRBJ2-5; D not resolved. Trimming shortened V by 2 bases and J by 0 bases, and 7 bases separated the two germline ends. CDR1 KGHSH and CDR2 LQKENI come from the germline V gene. The CDR3 is 14 amino acids. The CDR3 DNA follows: TGTGCCAGCTCACCAACATACGACCAAGAGACCCAGTACTTC. Translated: CASSPTYDQETQYF.

CDR3 protein: CASSSLGLETQYF. CDR3 DNA sequence: TGTGCCAGCAGCTCCCTCGGCCTAGAGACCCAGTACTTC. This chain links TRBV5-6 with TRBJ2-5; no clear D. CDR3 length: 13 amino acids. Trimming cost V 3 bases and J 4 bases, with 10 bases left between them. Germline V gene data show CDR1 as SGHDT and CDR2 as YYEEEE.

This chain joins TRBV7-6 and TRBJ2-1, with D unclear. Trimming took 2 bases from V and 6 from J, leaving 8 bases between them. CDR1 is SGHVS, CDR2 FNYEAQ, per germline. The CDR3 length is 13 residues. The CDR3 nucleotides read TGTGCCAGCAGCTTACTAGTAGGCAATGAGCAGTTCTTC. It codes for CASSLLVGNEQFF.

The chain is built from TRBV7-8 and TRBJ2-7; TRBD2 is a possible D gene (5 bases). Germline-derived CDR1 and CDR2 are SGHVS and FQNEAQ. The V end was cut by 8 bases, the J end by 1 base, with 12 bases between. The length of the CDR3 is 13 residues. The CDR3 sequence is CASRGEGSYEQYF. The CDR3 DNA is TGTGCCAGCCGGGGAGAGGGATCCTACGAGCAGTACTTC. Looking up the rest from reference TRBV7-8 and TRBJ2-7 gives the full variable domain: GAGVSQSPRYKVAKRGQDVALRCDPISGHVSLFWYQQALGQGPEFLTYFQNEAQLDKSGLPSDRFFAERPEGSVSTLKIQRTQQEDSAVYLCASRGEGSYEQYFGPGTRLTVT.

The chain uses TRBV28 and TRBJ1-2; D unresolved. The V gene lost 4 bases and the J gene lost 0 bases, with 6 bases spanning the gap. CDR1 is MDHEN, CDR2 SYDVKM, per germline. This CDR3 is built from 13 residues. The CDR3 reads CASSSLANYGYTF. CDR3 nucleotide sequence: TGTGCCAGCAGTTCACTTGCTAACTATGGCTACACCTTC.

This clone was observed a few times. This chain uses TRBV10-3 with TRBJ1-1; 8 positions agree with TRBD1. Per the germline V gene, CDR1 is ENHRY and CDR2 is SYGVKD. Unmatched junction bases numbered 7, after V lost 10 bases and J lost 0 bases. The CDR3 totals 14 residues. The CDR3 here is CATVGQAMNTEAFF. In DNA form, the CDR3 reads TGTGCCACCGTGGGACAGGCAATGAACACTGAAGCTTTCTTT.

The V gene is TRBV4-2, the J gene TRBJ2-7, with TRBD2 matching over 7 bases. J gave up 4 bases and V 1 base, and 4 bases lay outside the gene matches. The CDR3 consists of 14 residues. From germline, CDR1 is LGHNA and CDR2 YNFKEQ. The CDR3 coding sequence is TGTGCCAGCAGCCAAGGCGGGAGAGTTTACGAGCAGTACTTC. Translating it yields CASSQGGRVYEQYF.

This clone has ten or more counts. The same CDR3 can be traced to other DNA sequences in this sample. The chain combines TRBV5-1 with TRBJ2-5; D is unresolved. Looked up from germline, CDR1 is SGHRS and CDR2 is YFSETQ. V lost 4 bases and J 2 bases, leaving 12 bases between the germline ends. The CDR3 covers 14 residues. The DNA of the CDR3 is TGCGCCAGCAGCCAACAGAGAAGTCAAGAGACCCAGTACTTC. It codes for CASSQQRSQETQYF. The full variable domain, rest sourced from reference TRBV5-1 and TRBJ2-5, is KAGVTQTPRYLIKTRGQQVTLSCSPISGHRSVSWYQQTPGQGLQFLFEYFSETQRNKGNFPGRFSGRQFSNSRSEMNVSTLELGDSALYLCASSQQRSQETQYFGPGTRLLVL.

This clone was picked up many times. The chain joins TRBV5-6 to TRBJ2-1; D is unresolved. CDR1 is SGHDT and CDR2 is YYEEEE in the germline V gene. The V end lost 2 bases, the J end lost 2 bases, and 11 bases lay between the germline ends. The CDR3 sequence is 15 residues long. CDR3 nucleotides: TGTGCCAGCAGCTTCCGGCAGAACGCCTACAATGAGCAGTTCTTC. As protein: CASSFRQNAYNEQFF.

The CDR3 DNA reads TGTGCCAGCTCACCTTTCCAGGGGGGTGAGGAAAAACTGTTTTTT. This encodes CASSPFQGGEEKLFF. J is TRBJ1-4 and V is TRBV18; 7 positions agree with TRBD1. The CDR3 consists of 15 residues. Germline V gene data show CDR1 as KGHSH and CDR2 as LQKENI. V lost 3 bases to trimming and J lost 8 bases; unmatched junction nucleotides: 9.

This clone was observed once. The chain couples TRBV19 to TRBJ1-2; D uncertain. Trimming stripped 6 bases from V and 0 bases from J, with 20 bases between. Germline assignment: CDR1 LNHDA and CDR2 SQIVND (reference sequence). There are 17 residues in the CDR3. The CDR3 nucleotides are TGTGCCAGTAGGGACTGGAGGAGTCCCGTCACTAACTATGGCTACACCTTC. It encodes CASRDWRSPVTNYGYTF. Combining the CDR3 with reference TRBV19 and TRBJ1-2 gives the whole variable domain DGGITQSPKYLFRKEGQNVTLSCEQNLNHDAMYWYRQDPGQGLRLIYYSQIVNDFQKGDIAEGYSVSREKKESFPLTVTSAQKNPTAFYLCASRDWRSPVTNYGYTFGSGTRLTVV.

This clone was counted many times. Other nucleotide sequences in the sample specify the same CDR3. The chain carries TRBV19 and TRBJ1-3; D not certain. CDR3 length equals 14 residues. The V gene lost 7 bases and the J gene lost 0 bases, with 10 bases spanning the gap. Germline V gene data show CDR1 as LNHDA and CDR2 as SQIVND (reference sequence). The CDR3 region is CASTGFLSGNTIYF. Here the CDR3 DNA reads TGTGCCAGTACGGGGTTCCTCTCTGGAAACACCATATATTTT.

A note on this clone: The same CDR3 also results from other DNA sequences found in this sample. The genes are TRBV7-9 and TRBJ2-1; unclear D gene. Trimming cost V 0 bases and J 5 bases, with 5 bases left between them. CDR1 SEHNR and CDR2 FQNEAQ come from the germline V gene (reference sequence). The CDR3 length is 13 residues. The CDR3 coding sequence is TGTGCCAGCAGCTTAGCGGGGAACAATGAGCAGTTCTTC. This translates into CASSLAGNNEQFF.

This chain connects TRBV9 to TRBJ1-2; TRBD1 might be the D (6 bases). V was shortened by 0 bases and J by 7 bases, with 13 bases between the two germline ends. Per germline, CDR1 SGDLS and CDR2 YYNGEE. CDR3 length: 14 amino acids. The CDR3: CASSVVAGTPGYTF. The CDR3 DNA reads as TGTGCCAGCAGCGTAGTAGCAGGGACACCTGGCTACACCTTC.

V gene TRBV5-4 combines with J gene TRBJ2-1, with 8 bases that match TRBD2. J gave up 4 bases and V 4 bases, and 1 base lay outside the gene matches. This CDR3 spans 13 amino acids. Germline-derived CDR1 and CDR2 are SGHNT and YYREEE (reference sequence). The CDR3 is CASSPGGYNEQFF. CDR3 nucleotides: TGTGCCAGCAGCCCGGGGGGGTACAATGAGCAGTTCTTC.

This rearrangement joins TRBV9 to TRBJ2-1; D is possibly TRBD1 or TRBD2 (5 bases each). The CDR3 length is 11 residues. Germline V gene data show CDR1 as SGDLS and CDR2 as YYNGEE. The ends were cut back, 4 bases at V and 14 bases at J, with 13 bases in the middle. CDR3 coding DNA: TGTGCCAGCAGCATAGGGACCCTGAAGTTCTTC. Translating gives CASSIGTLKFF.

In regard to this clone: With a far larger clone one base away, a read error is the likely cause. The same CDR3 can be traced to other DNA sequences in this sample. This chain links TRBV9 with TRBJ2-2; no definite D call. The CDR3 is 14 residues long. Trimming removed 0 bases from V and 4 bases from J, with 7 bases in between. The V gene's germline CDR1 is SGDLS and CDR2 YYNGEE. In nucleotides, the CDR3 is TGTGCCAGCAGCGTAGGGGGATTCACCGGGGAGCTGTTTTTT. Protein sequence: CASSVGGFTGELFF.

The chain links TRBV18 to TRBJ2-1; D unresolved. The CDR3 contains 12 residues. Trimming removed 0 bases from V and 4 bases from J, with 1 base in between. Germline lookup yields CDR1 KGHSH and CDR2 LQKENI. The CDR3 coding sequence is TGTGCCAGCTCACCACCTTACAATGAGCAGTTCTTC. Translating it yields CASSPPYNEQFF.